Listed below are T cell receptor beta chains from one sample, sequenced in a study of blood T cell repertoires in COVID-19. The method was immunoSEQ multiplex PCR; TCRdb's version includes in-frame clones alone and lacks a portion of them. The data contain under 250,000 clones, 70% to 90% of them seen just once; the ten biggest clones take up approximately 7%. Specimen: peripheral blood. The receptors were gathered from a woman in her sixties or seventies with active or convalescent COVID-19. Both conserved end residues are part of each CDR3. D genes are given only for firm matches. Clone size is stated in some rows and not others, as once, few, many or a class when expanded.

CDR3 protein: CATGSAGGESYYGYTF
CDR3 DNA: TGTGCCACGGGGAGTGCAGGGGGCGAGTCTTACTATGGCTACACCTTC
CDR3 length: 16
clone size: NA
D gene: TRBD1
J gene: TRBJ1-2
V gene: TRBV10-3

CDR3 protein: CASVRAGGLHEQYF
CDR3 DNA: TGTGCCAGCGTGCGAGCGGGGGGGCTCCACGAGCAGTACTTC
CDR3 length: 14
clone size: NA
D gene: TRBD2
J gene: TRBJ2-7
V gene: TRBV2

CDR3 protein: CASSQGVSNQPQHF
CDR3 DNA: TGTGCCAGCAGCCAGGGGGTTAGCAATCAGCCCCAGCATTTT
CDR3 length: 14
clone size: once
D gene: TRBD1
J gene: TRBJ1-5
V gene: TRBV5-6

CDR3 protein: CASRRTGRGEQYF
CDR3 DNA: TGTGCCAGCAGGAGGACAGGGAGGGGCGAGCAGTACTTC
CDR3 length: 13
clone size: NA
D gene: NA
J gene: TRBJ2-7
V gene: TRBV6-5

CDR3 protein: CASSQGQGLNTEAFF
CDR3 DNA: TGTGCCAGCTCCCAAGGACAGGGCCTGAACACTGAAGCTTTCTTT
CDR3 length: 15
clone size: NA
D gene: TRBD1
J gene: TRBJ1-1
V gene: TRBV18

CDR3 protein: CASSLRVGTGDSPLHF
CDR3 DNA: TGTGCCAGCAGCTTGCGTGTTGGGACAGGAGATTCACCCCTCCACTTT
CDR3 length: 16
clone size: NA
D gene: TRBD1
J gene: TRBJ1-6
V gene: TRBV5-6

CDR3 protein: CASSATAGVTEAFF
CDR3 DNA: TGTGCCAGCAGCGCCACCGCGGGGGTCACTGAAGCTTTCTTT
CDR3 length: 14
clone size: NA
D gene: NA
J gene: TRBJ1-1
V gene: TRBV11-2

CDR3 protein: CSAPRGETQYF
CDR3 DNA: TGCAGTGCCCCAAGGGGGGAGACCCAGTACTTC
CDR3 length: 11
clone size: NA
D gene: NA
J gene: TRBJ2-5
V gene: TRBV20-1

CDR3 protein: CASSLGGGSSSGNTIYF
CDR3 DNA: TGCGCCAGCAGCTTGGGAGGGGGATCTAGCTCTGGAAACACCATATATTTT
CDR3 length: 17
clone size: NA
D gene: NA
J gene: TRBJ1-3
V gene: TRBV5-1

CDR3 protein: CASSRRDRSYEQYF
CDR3 DNA: TGTGCCAGCAGCCGCCGGGACAGATCCTACGAGCAGTACTTC
CDR3 length: 14
clone size: NA
D gene: TRBD1
J gene: TRBJ2-7
V gene: TRBV7-6

CDR3 protein: CSVAQSGNTIYF
CDR3 DNA: TGCAGCGTCGCACAGTCTGGAAACACCATATATTTT
CDR3 length: 12
clone size: NA
D gene: NA
J gene: TRBJ1-3
V gene: TRBV29-1

CDR3 protein: CASSLSPGQSNSPLHF
CDR3 DNA: TGTGCCAGCAGCCTAAGCCCGGGACAGAGTAATTCACCCCTCCACTTT
CDR3 length: 16
clone size: NA
D gene: TRBD1
J gene: TRBJ1-6
V gene: TRBV7-6

CDR3 protein: CASSYTPGTGRTEAFF
CDR3 DNA: TGTGCCAGCAGTTACACCCCAGGGACAGGGAGGACTGAAGCTTTCTTT
CDR3 length: 16
clone size: NA
D gene: TRBD1
J gene: TRBJ1-1
V gene: TRBV6-5

CDR3 protein: CASSLAASIDTQYF
CDR3 DNA: TGCGCCAGCAGCTTGGCAGCTAGTATAGATACGCAGTATTTT
CDR3 length: 14
clone size: NA
D gene: NA
J gene: TRBJ2-3
V gene: TRBV5-1

CDR3 protein: CASTASVRDQPQHF
CDR3 DNA: TGTGCCAGCACGGCCTCCGTCCGGGATCAGCCCCAGCATTTT
CDR3 length: 14
clone size: NA
D gene: NA
J gene: TRBJ1-5
V gene: TRBV2

CDR3 protein: CASGTSSSSYEQYF
CDR3 DNA: TGTGCCAGTGGGACTAGCTCAAGCTCCTACGAGCAGTACTTC
CDR3 length: 14
clone size: NA
D gene: TRBD2
J gene: TRBJ2-7
V gene: TRBV19

CDR3 protein: CASSPAGGEKLFF
CDR3 DNA: TGTGCCAGCTCACCAGCAGGGGGGGAAAAACTGTTTTTT
CDR3 length: 13
clone size: once
D gene: TRBD1
J gene: TRBJ1-4
V gene: TRBV18

CDR3 protein: CASSSQGKGTEAFF
CDR3 DNA: TGTGCCAGCAGCTCCCAGGGTAAGGGGACTGAAGCTTTCTTT
CDR3 length: 14
clone size: once
D gene: NA
J gene: TRBJ1-1
V gene: TRBV11-1

CDR3 protein: CASSLRQGSTDTQYF
CDR3 DNA: TGTGCCAGCAGCTTAAGACAGGGGAGCACAGATACGCAGTATTTT
CDR3 length: 15
clone size: NA
D gene: TRBD1
J gene: TRBJ2-3
V gene: TRBV11-3

CDR3 protein: CASSLVAVEETQYF
CDR3 DNA: TGTGCCAGCAGCTTAGTAGCCGTCGAAGAGACCCAGTACTTC
CDR3 length: 14
clone size: NA
D gene: NA
J gene: TRBJ2-5
V gene: TRBV7-2

CDR3 protein: CASSPSSTDTQYF
CDR3 DNA: TGTGCCAGTAGTCCTTCTAGCACAGATACGCAGTATTTT
CDR3 length: 13
clone size: few
D gene: NA
J gene: TRBJ2-3
V gene: TRBV19

CDR3 protein: CASSVFPGGTEAFF
CDR3 DNA: TGTGCCAGCAGCGTCTTCCCAGGGGGGACTGAAGCTTTCTTT
CDR3 length: 14
clone size: few
D gene: TRBD1
J gene: TRBJ1-1
V gene: TRBV9

CDR3 protein: CATSPGQGHNSPLHF
CDR3 DNA: TGTGCCACCAGCCCTGGACAGGGACATAATTCACCCCTCCACTTT
CDR3 length: 15
clone size: once
D gene: TRBD1
J gene: TRBJ1-6
V gene: TRBV24-1

CDR3 protein: CASSPQQGSESPLHF
CDR3 DNA: TGTGCCAGCTCACCACAGCAGGGTTCTGAGTCACCCCTCCACTTT
CDR3 length: 15
clone size: NA
D gene: NA
J gene: TRBJ1-6
V gene: TRBV18